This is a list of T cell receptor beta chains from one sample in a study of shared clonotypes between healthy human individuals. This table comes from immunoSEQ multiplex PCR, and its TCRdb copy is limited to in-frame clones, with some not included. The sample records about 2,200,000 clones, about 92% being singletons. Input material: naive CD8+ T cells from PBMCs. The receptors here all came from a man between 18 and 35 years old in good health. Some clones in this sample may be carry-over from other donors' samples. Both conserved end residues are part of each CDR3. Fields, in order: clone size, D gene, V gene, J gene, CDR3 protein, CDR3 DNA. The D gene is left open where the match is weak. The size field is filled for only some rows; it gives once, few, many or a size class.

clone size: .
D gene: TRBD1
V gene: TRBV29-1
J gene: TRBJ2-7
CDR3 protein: CSVELRDSKYEQYF
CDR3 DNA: TGCAGCGTTGAACTAAGGGACAGTAAGTACGAGCAGTACTTC

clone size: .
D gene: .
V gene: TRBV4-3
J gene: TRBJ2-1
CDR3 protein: CASSQSSPRSYNEQFF
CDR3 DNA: TGCGCCAGCAGCCAGTCTAGCCCACGCTCCTACAATGAGCAGTTCTTC

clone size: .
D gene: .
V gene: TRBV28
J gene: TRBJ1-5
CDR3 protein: CAATQGYSNQPQHF
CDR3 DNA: TGTGCCGCCACACAGGGCTATAGCAATCAGCCCCAGCATTTT

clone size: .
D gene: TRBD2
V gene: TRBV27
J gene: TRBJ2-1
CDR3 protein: CASSSNLAGGSYNEQFF
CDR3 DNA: TGTGCCAGCAGTTCGAATCTAGCGGGTGGCTCCTACAATGAGCAGTTCTTC

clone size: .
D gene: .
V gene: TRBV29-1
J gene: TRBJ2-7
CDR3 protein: CSIGTGTPPYEQYF
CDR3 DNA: TGCAGCATAGGAACCGGCACTCCCCCCTACGAGCAGTACTTC

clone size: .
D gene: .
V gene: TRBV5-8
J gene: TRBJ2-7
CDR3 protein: CASSLFSGLAYEQYF
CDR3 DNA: TGTGCCAGCAGCTTGTTTTCAGGGCTTGCCTACGAGCAGTACTTC

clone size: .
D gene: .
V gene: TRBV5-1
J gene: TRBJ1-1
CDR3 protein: CASSSEVGLNTEAFF
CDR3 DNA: TGCGCCAGCAGTTCGGAGGTAGGCCTGAACACTGAAGCTTTCTTT

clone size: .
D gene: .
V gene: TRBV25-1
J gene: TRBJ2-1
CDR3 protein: CASRPNLPTIKNEQFF
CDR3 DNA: TGTGCCAGCAGGCCGAACTTGCCGACGATAAAGAATGAGCAGTTCTTC

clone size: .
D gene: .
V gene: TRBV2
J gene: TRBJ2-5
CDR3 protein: CASTPRDFQETQYF
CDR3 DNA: TGTGCCAGCACTCCCCGGGACTTTCAAGAGACCCAGTACTTC

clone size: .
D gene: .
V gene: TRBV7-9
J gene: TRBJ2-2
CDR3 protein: CASSFSTGELFF
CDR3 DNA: TGTGCCAGCAGCTTTAGTACCGGGGAGCTGTTTTTT

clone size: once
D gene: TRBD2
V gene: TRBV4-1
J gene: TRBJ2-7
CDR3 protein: CASSQEASGSSYEQYF
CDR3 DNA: TGCGCCAGCAGCCAAGAGGCTAGCGGTTCCTCCTACGAGCAGTACTTC

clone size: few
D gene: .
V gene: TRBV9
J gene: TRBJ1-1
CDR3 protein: CASSVASGANTEAFF
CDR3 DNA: TGTGCCAGCAGCGTAGCATCAGGAGCCAACACTGAAGCTTTCTTT

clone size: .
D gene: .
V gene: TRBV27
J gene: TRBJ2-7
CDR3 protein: CASSPAPPTGLTYEQYF
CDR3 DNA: TGTGCCAGCAGTCCAGCACCCCCTACCGGACTTACCTACGAGCAGTACTTC

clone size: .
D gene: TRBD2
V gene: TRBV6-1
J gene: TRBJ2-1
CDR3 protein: CASSIAGASTEQFF
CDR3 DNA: TGTGCCAGCAGTATAGCGGGAGCTTCCACTGAGCAGTTCTTC

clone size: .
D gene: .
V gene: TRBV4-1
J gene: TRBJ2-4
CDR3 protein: CASSQGEGADIQYF
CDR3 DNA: TGCGCCAGCAGCCAAGGGGAGGGGGCGGACATTCAGTACTTC

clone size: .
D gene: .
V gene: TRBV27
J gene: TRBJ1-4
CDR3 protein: CASSFWPHLGEKLFF
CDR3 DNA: TGTGCCAGCAGTTTTTGGCCACACCTTGGGGAAAAACTGTTTTTT